This is a list of T cell receptor beta chains from one sample in a study of blood T cells in healthy people across ages. TCRdb used MiXCR to reprocess the 5' RACE reads, holding one entry per CDR3 protein. The repertoire consists of about 1.1 million distinct CDR3 sequences, with 35% to 40% occurring once and the leading ten covering around 14%. Sequencing was performed on blood. Receptor source: a man aged 18 to 35 in good health. CDR3s include the opening cysteine and the closing phenylalanine or tryptophan. D genes are given only for firm matches. Rows give clone size only sometimes, using once, few, many, or a class for an expanded clone.

clone size: -
CDR3 length: 13
V gene: TRBV7-2
J gene: TRBJ2-7
D gene: -
CDR3 protein: CASSLARDYEQYF
CDR3 DNA: TGTGCCAGCAGCTTAGCTCGCGACTACGAGCAGTACTTC

clone size: many
CDR3 length: 12
V gene: TRBV29-1
J gene: TRBJ1-2
D gene: TRBD1
CDR3 protein: CSVGQGAYGYTF
CDR3 DNA: TGCAGCGTTGGACAGGGGGCCTATGGCTACACCTTC

clone size: few
CDR3 length: 16
V gene: TRBV6-6
J gene: TRBJ1-2
D gene: TRBD1
CDR3 protein: CASSRSTGTGSHGYTF
CDR3 DNA: TGTGCCAGCAGTCGATCCACCGGGACAGGGTCTCATGGCTACACCTTC

clone size: many
CDR3 length: 15
V gene: TRBV12-3/TRBV12-4
J gene: TRBJ1-2
D gene: -
CDR3 protein: CASSFRISEGYGYTF
CDR3 DNA: TGTGCCAGCAGTTTCCGGATTTCAGAGGGCTATGGCTACACCTTC

clone size: -
CDR3 length: 15
V gene: TRBV2
J gene: TRBJ2-3
D gene: TRBD2
CDR3 protein: CASSESRGSTDTQYF
CDR3 DNA: TGTGCCAGCAGTGAATCGCGGGGGAGCACAGATACGCAGTATTTT

clone size: -
CDR3 length: 12
V gene: TRBV9
J gene: TRBJ2-1
D gene: -
CDR3 protein: CASSVATTEQFF
CDR3 DNA: TGTGCCAGCAGCGTAGCTACGACTGAGCAGTTCTTC

clone size: once
CDR3 length: 15
V gene: TRBV6-1
J gene: TRBJ1-1
D gene: -
CDR3 protein: CASRWGEEENTEAFF
CDR3 DNA: TGTGCCAGCAGATGGGGGGAGGAGGAGAACACTGAAGCTTTCTTT

clone size: -
CDR3 length: 14
V gene: TRBV20-1
J gene: TRBJ1-2
D gene: -
CDR3 protein: CSARGGEETNGYTF
CDR3 DNA: TGCAGTGCTAGGGGAGGCGAGGAAACTAATGGCTACACCTTC

clone size: -
CDR3 length: 17
V gene: TRBV7-9
J gene: TRBJ2-4
D gene: -
CDR3 protein: CASSLGTENLAKNIRYF
CDR3 DNA: TGTGCCAGCAGCTTAGGGACGGAGAATCTAGCCAAAAACATTCGGTACTTC

clone size: -
CDR3 length: 15
V gene: TRBV4-3
J gene: TRBJ1-6
D gene: TRBD1
CDR3 protein: CASSQIGTGISPLHF
CDR3 DNA: TGCGCCAGCAGCCAAATCGGGACAGGGATTTCACCCCTCCACTTT

clone size: -
CDR3 length: 13
V gene: TRBV16
J gene: TRBJ1-2
D gene: -
CDR3 protein: CASSSRWNYGYTF
CDR3 DNA: TGTGCCAGCAGCTCACGGTGGAACTATGGCTACACCTTC

clone size: once
CDR3 length: 12
V gene: TRBV7-3
J gene: TRBJ1-6
D gene: -
CDR3 protein: CASSGNSGPLHF
CDR3 DNA: TGTGCCAGCAGCGGAAATTCGGGACCCCTCCACTTT

clone size: few
CDR3 length: 13
V gene: TRBV7-3
J gene: TRBJ2-1
D gene: TRBD1
CDR3 protein: CASRRTGKNEQFF
CDR3 DNA: TGTGCCAGCAGAAGGACAGGGAAGAATGAGCAGTTCTTC

clone size: -
CDR3 length: 17
V gene: TRBV10-3
J gene: TRBJ1-2
D gene: -
CDR3 protein: CAISVFSAARGEDGYTF
CDR3 DNA: TGTGCCATCAGTGTGTTCTCTGCAGCTAGGGGTGAGGATGGCTACACCTTC

clone size: -
CDR3 length: 16
V gene: TRBV6-1
J gene: TRBJ1-2
D gene: -
CDR3 protein: CASSEFQGWANYGYTF
CDR3 DNA: TGTGCCAGCAGTGAATTTCAGGGTTGGGCTAACTATGGCTACACCTTC

clone size: -
CDR3 length: 15
V gene: TRBV5-5
J gene: TRBJ2-7
D gene: TRBD1
CDR3 protein: CASSTDRGNSYEQYF
CDR3 DNA: TGTGCCAGCAGCACCGACAGGGGAAATTCCTACGAGCAGTACTTC

clone size: many
CDR3 length: 13
V gene: TRBV2
J gene: TRBJ2-3
D gene: -
CDR3 protein: CASIRDLTDTQYF
CDR3 DNA: TGTGCCAGCATACGGGACCTCACAGATACGCAGTATTTT

clone size: few
CDR3 length: 14
V gene: TRBV5-1
J gene: TRBJ2-4
D gene: TRBD1
CDR3 protein: CASSLGDRANIQYF
CDR3 DNA: TGCGCCAGCAGCTTGGGGGACAGGGCGAACATTCAGTACTTC

clone size: -
CDR3 length: 15
V gene: TRBV9
J gene: TRBJ1-2
D gene: TRBD1
CDR3 protein: CASSGLPTGARGYTF
CDR3 DNA: TGTGCCAGCAGCGGATTACCCACAGGGGCGAGGGGCTACACCTTC

clone size: -
CDR3 length: 14
V gene: TRBV12-5
J gene: TRBJ2-7
D gene: TRBD1
CDR3 protein: CASGVDRGQYEQYF
CDR3 DNA: TGTGCTAGTGGTGTGGACAGGGGGCAGTACGAGCAGTACTTC

clone size: few
CDR3 length: 17
V gene: TRBV6-6
J gene: TRBJ1-2
D gene: -
CDR3 protein: CASSYSILAGASYGYTF
CDR3 DNA: TGTGCCAGCAGTTACTCGATTCTAGCTGGGGCCAGCTATGGCTACACCTTC

clone size: -
CDR3 length: 11
V gene: TRBV30
J gene: TRBJ1-2
D gene: -
CDR3 protein: CAGRGNYGYTF
CDR3 DNA: TGTGCCGGCAGGGGTAACTATGGCTACACCTTC

clone size: -
CDR3 length: 16
V gene: TRBV7-9
J gene: TRBJ1-5
D gene: -
CDR3 protein: CTSSLVVGGFNQPQHF
CDR3 DNA: TGTACCAGCAGCCTCGTGGTTGGGGGCTTCAATCAGCCCCAGCATTTT

clone size: -
CDR3 length: 15
V gene: TRBV5-1
J gene: TRBJ2-1
D gene: -
CDR3 protein: CATLDRDADSYEQFF
CDR3 DNA: TGCGCCACCCTTGACCGGGACGCAGACTCCTACGAGCAGTTCTTC

clone size: once
CDR3 length: 18
V gene: TRBV3-1
J gene: TRBJ2-2
D gene: TRBD2
CDR3 protein: CASSQRGLAGGSTGELFF
CDR3 DNA: TGTGCCAGCAGCCAAAGAGGCCTAGCGGGGGGGTCAACCGGGGAGCTGTTTTTT

clone size: -
CDR3 length: 16
V gene: TRBV6-2/TRBV6-3
J gene: TRBJ1-1
D gene: -
CDR3 protein: CASSFRGSNMNTEAFF
CDR3 DNA: TGTGCCAGTAGTTTCCGGGGCTCTAATATGAACACTGAAGCTTTCTTT

clone size: -
CDR3 length: 19
V gene: TRBV6-2/TRBV6-3
J gene: TRBJ2-1
D gene: TRBD2
CDR3 protein: CASSYSTSGGTRTYNEQFF
CDR3 DNA: TGTGCCAGCAGTTACTCGACTAGCGGGGGCACCCGTACTTACAATGAGCAGTTCTTC

clone size: -
CDR3 length: 14
V gene: TRBV7-2
J gene: TRBJ1-2
D gene: -
CDR3 protein: CASSLVGGLSGYTF
CDR3 DNA: TGTGCCAGCAGCTTAGTAGGGGGTTTAAGTGGCTACACCTTC

clone size: -
CDR3 length: 14
V gene: TRBV25-1
J gene: TRBJ1-6
D gene: -
CDR3 protein: CASSLTGSNSPLHF
CDR3 DNA: TGTGCCAGCAGTTTAACAGGGAGTAATTCACCCCTCCACTTT

clone size: few
CDR3 length: 16
V gene: TRBV7-9
J gene: TRBJ1-5
D gene: TRBD1
CDR3 protein: CASSPSTGGLDQPQHF
CDR3 DNA: TGTGCCAGCAGCCCCTCGACAGGGGGCCTCGATCAGCCCCAGCATTTT

clone size: -
CDR3 length: 14
V gene: TRBV29-1
J gene: TRBJ2-4
D gene: -
CDR3 protein: CSPSRGNLSHERYF
CDR3 DNA: TGCAGCCCCTCCAGGGGTAATCTCAGCCACGAGCGGTACTTC

clone size: -
CDR3 length: 11
V gene: TRBV2
J gene: TRBJ2-3
D gene: -
CDR3 protein: CASSDRGWQYF
CDR3 DNA: TGTGCCAGCAGTGACCGGGGGTGGCAGTATTTT

clone size: -
CDR3 length: 17
V gene: TRBV5-1
J gene: TRBJ1-4
D gene: -
CDR3 protein: CASSLAPRRVGDEKLFF
CDR3 DNA: TGCGCCAGCAGCTTGGCCCCTCGTAGGGTTGGGGATGAAAAACTGTTTTTT

clone size: -
CDR3 length: 16
V gene: TRBV28
J gene: TRBJ1-1
D gene: -
CDR3 protein: CASSSPGSKGNTEAFF
CDR3 DNA: TGTGCCAGCAGTTCACCGGGATCCAAAGGCAACACTGAAGCTTTCTTT

clone size: few
CDR3 length: 15
V gene: TRBV28
J gene: TRBJ1-2
D gene: TRBD1
CDR3 protein: CASVGGQGVYYGYTF
CDR3 DNA: TGTGCCAGTGTGGGGGGACAGGGAGTCTACTATGGCTACACCTTC

clone size: -
CDR3 length: 14
V gene: TRBV12-5
J gene: TRBJ2-3
D gene: -
CDR3 protein: CASGASDRPDTQYF
CDR3 DNA: TGTGCTAGTGGTGCTTCCGACAGGCCAGATACGCAGTATTTT

clone size: few
CDR3 length: 17
V gene: TRBV7-7
J gene: TRBJ2-7
D gene: -
CDR3 protein: CASSLVKGPTNSYEQYF
CDR3 DNA: TGTGCCAGCAGCTTAGTGAAGGGACCCACTAACTCCTACGAGCAGTACTTC

clone size: few
CDR3 length: 15
V gene: TRBV4-1
J gene: TRBJ2-4
D gene: TRBD2
CDR3 protein: CASSQGGGAYNEQYF
CDR3 DNA: TGCGCCAGCAGCCAAGGCGGGGGGGCCTACAATGAGCAGTACTTC

clone size: -
CDR3 length: 13
V gene: TRBV12-3/TRBV12-4
J gene: TRBJ1-2
D gene: -
CDR3 protein: CASSLTKGAGYTF
CDR3 DNA: TGTGCCAGCAGTTTGACGAAAGGGGCTGGCTACACCTTC

clone size: -
CDR3 length: 14
V gene: TRBV6-7
J gene: TRBJ2-7
D gene: -
CDR3 protein: CASPLGVPSYEQYF
CDR3 DNA: TGTGCCAGCCCACTGGGAGTGCCTTCCTACGAGCAGTACTTC

clone size: few
CDR3 length: 13
V gene: TRBV20-1
J gene: TRBJ1-2
D gene: -
CDR3 protein: CSARHQGPEGYTF
CDR3 DNA: TGCAGTGCTCGCCACCAGGGTCCAGAAGGCTACACCTTC

clone size: few
CDR3 length: 14
V gene: TRBV4-3
J gene: TRBJ2-7
D gene: -
CDR3 protein: CASSQVLQTYEQYF
CDR3 DNA: TGCGCCAGCAGCCAAGTACTACAGACCTACGAGCAGTACTTC

clone size: -
CDR3 length: 12
V gene: TRBV2
J gene: TRBJ2-2
D gene: -
CDR3 protein: CASNTGSGELFF
CDR3 DNA: TGTGCCAGCAATACGGGGTCCGGGGAGCTGTTTTTT

clone size: -
CDR3 length: 15
V gene: TRBV20-1
J gene: TRBJ2-2
D gene: TRBD2
CDR3 protein: CSASMAGGDTGELFF
CDR3 DNA: TGCAGTGCTAGTATGGCGGGGGGGGACACCGGGGAGCTGTTTTTT

clone size: many
CDR3 length: 12
V gene: TRBV29-1
J gene: TRBJ1-2
D gene: -
CDR3 protein: CSVDRGNYGYTF
CDR3 DNA: TGCAGCGTTGACAGGGGAAACTATGGCTACACCTTC

clone size: -
CDR3 length: 16
V gene: TRBV24-1
J gene: TRBJ2-1
D gene: TRBD2
CDR3 protein: CATSDSRGGRNNEQFF
CDR3 DNA: TGTGCCACCAGTGATTCCCGCGGGGGTCGGAACAATGAGCAGTTCTTC

clone size: -
CDR3 length: 10
V gene: TRBV29-1
J gene: TRBJ1-2
D gene: -
CDR3 protein: CSVERGGYTF
CDR3 DNA: TGCAGCGTTGAAAGGGGTGGCTACACCTTC

clone size: -
CDR3 length: 14
V gene: TRBV9
J gene: TRBJ1-2
D gene: -
CDR3 protein: CASSPIPDYYGYTF
CDR3 DNA: TGTGCCAGCAGCCCCATCCCAGATTACTATGGCTACACCTTC

clone size: few
CDR3 length: 15
V gene: TRBV28
J gene: TRBJ2-3
D gene: -
CDR3 protein: CASKGSQSRTDTQYF
CDR3 DNA: TGTGCCAGCAAGGGTTCTCAGTCCCGCACAGATACGCAGTATTTT

clone size: -
CDR3 length: 16
V gene: TRBV20-1
J gene: TRBJ1-2
D gene: -
CDR3 protein: CSARTPDRVTSYGYTF
CDR3 DNA: TGCAGTGCTAGAACGCCAGACCGGGTAACTAGCTATGGCTACACCTTC

clone size: -
CDR3 length: 17
V gene: TRBV4-3
J gene: TRBJ1-2
D gene: -
CDR3 protein: CASSQERGYFEGKGYTF
CDR3 DNA: TGCGCCAGCAGCCAAGAACGAGGTTATTTCGAGGGGAAAGGCTACACCTTC

clone size: -
CDR3 length: 15
V gene: TRBV12-3/TRBV12-4
J gene: TRBJ2-4
D gene: TRBD1
CDR3 protein: CASSLRGQGANIQYF
CDR3 DNA: TGTGCCAGCAGTTTGCGCGGACAGGGCGCAAACATTCAGTACTTC

clone size: -
CDR3 length: 13
V gene: TRBV10-3
J gene: TRBJ2-7
D gene: TRBD1
CDR3 protein: CAIRNRQGSEQYF
CDR3 DNA: TGTGCCATCAGGAACCGACAGGGAAGCGAGCAGTACTTC

clone size: -
CDR3 length: 16
V gene: TRBV9
J gene: TRBJ1-5
D gene: -
CDR3 protein: CASSVGEGYGNQPQHF
CDR3 DNA: TGTGCCAGCAGCGTAGGGGAAGGGTATGGCAATCAGCCCCAGCATTTT